The 23 T cell receptor beta chains below were found in one sample sequenced in a study of T-cell memory formation after mild COVID-19. MiXCR was run by TCRdb on the 5' RACE reads, yielding one entry per CDR3 protein. The sample comprises approximately 46,000 distinct CDR3 sequences, around 12% of which are singletons, and approximately 23% rests with the top ten. Sequencing was carried out using PBMCs or a T cell subset sorted from them (not recorded which). The receptors come from a man aged 18 to 30 who had mild COVID-19 (a few samples of this study predate the infection). Cell type and time point are not known.

This clonotype has a handful of counts. This chain joins TRBV10-3 and TRBJ2-1; 9 nucleotides align to TRBD2. The junction had 8 bases not matched to a gene; V was cut back by 6 bases and J by 8 bases. Germline V gene sequence: CDR1 ENHRY, CDR2 SYGVKD. The CDR3 has 14 amino acids. CDR3 sequence (DNA): TGTGCCATCAGGAAAGCGGGGGGCTCGGATGAGCAGTTCTTC. Translated: CAIRKAGGSDEQFF.

This clonotype appeared a few times. The V call is TRBV18, the J call TRBJ2-7, with D tentatively TRBD2 (6 bases). This CDR3 region has 16 residues. The V gene lost 3 bases and the J gene lost 2 bases, with 17 bases spanning the gap. Germline CDR1 is KGHSH and CDR2 is LQKENI. The CDR3 loop reads CASSPPSGGVAYEQYF. CDR3 nucleotides: TGTGCCAGCTCACCTCCTTCTGGAGGGGTGGCCTACGAGCAGTACTTC.

The chain carries TRBV7-2 and TRBJ1-5, with TRBD1 identical over 9 bases. With V trimmed by 5 bases and J by 5 bases, 7 bases remained unmatched. From germline, CDR1 is SGHTA and CDR2 FQGNSA. This CDR3 contains 15 residues. The CDR3 loop is CASSHPQGAHQPQHF. The CDR3, as DNA: TGTGCCAGCAGCCACCCACAGGGGGCTCATCAGCCCCAGCATTTT.

This clonotype was seen more than once but under ten times. The CDR3 here is CASSHGGSPNTEAFF. The CDR3 coding sequence is TGTGCCAGCAGCCATGGGGGCTCCCCAAACACTGAAGCTTTCTTT. The chain has TRBV7-6 and TRBJ1-1; weak D call: TRBD1 (6 bases). Trimming removed 5 bases from V and 2 bases from J, with 15 bases in between. CDR1 and CDR2 from the germline V gene are SGHVS and FNYEAQ. The CDR3 contains 15 residues.

This clonotype was seen only once. The CDR3 DNA is TGTGCCAGCAGCGAAGGGGGGGGACGCGATATTGGAAACACCATATATTTT. It translates to CASSEGGGRDIGNTIYF. The V call is TRBV9, the J call TRBJ1-3; tentative D call: TRBD1 (6 bases). The germline V gene encodes CDR1 SGDLS and CDR2 YYNGEE. CDR3 length: 17 residues. The V gene lost 3 bases and the J gene lost 3 bases, with 19 bases spanning the gap.

J is TRBJ2-3 and V is TRBV5-5, with 12 bases aligning to TRBD2. The CDR3 has 16 residues. The J segment lost 2 bases and the V segment lost 4 bases, leaving 5 bases of the junction unmatched. Germline V gene sequence: CDR1 SGHKS, CDR2 YYEKEE (reference sequence). CDR3 loop: CASSRRLAGDTDTQYF. The CDR3 nucleotides are TGTGCCAGCAGCCGCCGACTAGCGGGGGACACAGATACGCAGTATTTT. Variable domain in full (rest from reference TRBV5-5 and TRBJ2-3): DAGVTQSPTHLIKTRGQQVTLRCSPISGHKSVSWYQQVLGQGPQFIFQYYEKEERGRGNFPDRFSARQFPNYSSELNVNALLLGDSALYLCASSRRLAGDTDTQYFGPGTRLTVL.

V gene TRBV20-1 combines with J gene TRBJ2-7; TRBD1 aligns across 9 bases. This CDR3 spans 14 amino acids. Germline values: CDR1 DFQATT, CDR2 SNEGSKA (reference sequence). V lost 3 bases and J lost 7; bases outside the gene matches: 10. The CDR3 loop is CSASGRTGEGEQYF. The CDR3 nucleotides read TGCAGTGCTAGCGGCCGGACAGGGGAGGGAGAGCAGTACTTC.

This clonotype was counted a few times. The chain couples TRBV10-3 to TRBJ1-5; a weak D match, TRBD1 (5 bases). Germline V gene sequence: CDR1 ENHRY, CDR2 SYGVKD. Trimming cost V 4 bases and J 7 bases, with 14 bases left between them. This CDR3 has 14 residues. The CDR3 DNA is TGTGCCATCAGTGGGGAGGGACCGCGACAGCCCCAGCATTTT. Its protein product is CAISGEGPRQPQHF.

This sequence joins TRBV10-2 and TRBJ2-1, with D hard to call. Germline V gene sequence: CDR1 WSHSY, CDR2 SAAADI. The CDR3 runs 12 residues. The V end lost 4 bases, the J end lost 11 bases, and 12 bases lay between the germline ends. The DNA of the CDR3 is TGCGCCAGCAGTGTAGACACCGCGCAGCAGTTCTTC. This translates into CASSVDTAQQFF.

This clonotype was seen a handful of times. This sequence joins TRBV7-2 and TRBJ2-5, with unresolved D. Germline CDR1 SGHTA, CDR2 FQGNSA. With 0 bases removed from V and 4 bases from J, the gap between germline ends came to 9 bases. CDR3 size: 14 residues. The CDR3, as DNA: TGTGCCAGCAGCTTAGCGGAACACATAGAGACCCAGTACTTC. The encoded protein is CASSLAEHIETQYF.

In its sample, this clonotype was seen a few times. J is TRBJ2-2 and V is TRBV24-1; 9 nucleotides match TRBD1. Trimming at V came to 12 bases and at J to 5 bases, leaving 9 bases not matched to a gene. The CDR3 is 14 amino acids. Germline CDR1 is KGHDR and CDR2 is SFDVKD. Here the CDR3 reads CASQGQGATGELFF. The CDR3 region has the DNA TGTGCCTCCCAGGGACAGGGAGCGACCGGGGAGCTGTTTTTT.

There are many counts of this clonotype. The chain combines TRBV6-6 with TRBJ1-1; D is perhaps TRBD1 (6 bases). CDR3 length equals 12 residues. V was clipped by 2 bases and J by 13 bases, with 14 bases between them. Germline CDR1 is MNHNY and CDR2 is SVGAGI (reference sequence). The CDR3 loop is CASSYLDRRGFF. The CDR3 bases are TGTGCCAGCAGTTACCTGGACAGAAGAGGTTTCTTT.

The CDR3 loop reads CASSYFPGYEQYF. CDR3 in DNA: TGTGCCAGCAGTTACTTCCCGGGGTACGAGCAGTACTTC. This chain links TRBV6-5 with TRBJ2-7, with a tentative D call TRBD2 (5 bases). Deletions cut 1 base from V and 4 bases from J, with 8 bases between. The CDR3 is 13 amino acids. CDR1 is MNHEY, CDR2 SVGAGI, per germline.

The chain joins TRBV7-3 to TRBJ2-2, with 7 bases identical to TRBD2. The V and J ends lost 4 bases and 2 bases, in that order; junction bases with no gene match: 4. This CDR3 comprises 15 residues. The V gene's germline CDR1 is SGHTA and CDR2 FQGTGA. CDR3 sequence reads: CASSYGGTNTGELFF. The CDR3, as DNA: TGTGCCAGCAGCTACGGGGGGACCAACACCGGGGAGCTGTTTTTT.

CDR3 coding DNA: TGTGCCAGCAGTTTAGTCCTAGCGGGGGTTGAGACCCAGTACTTC. This sequence encodes CASSLVLAGVETQYF. The genes are TRBV12-3 or TRBV12-4 and TRBJ2-5; 10 bases line up with TRBD2. V was clipped by 1 base and J by 5 bases; unmatched bases: 4. This CDR3 is built from 15 residues.

The sample holds many counts of this clonotype. V gene TRBV4-2 combines with J gene TRBJ2-4; D is perhaps TRBD2 (6 bases). Germline V gene data show CDR1 as LGHNA and CDR2 as YNFKEQ. Deletions cut 4 bases from V and 2 bases from J, with 15 bases between. CDR3 length equals 16 residues. In DNA, the CDR3 is TGTGCCAGCAGCCCCGCTTCTGGGGGGTCCAAAAACATTCAGTACTTC. It codes for CASSPASGGSKNIQYF.

This clonotype was seen many times. The chain uses TRBV5-1 and TRBJ2-3, with D unresolved. The V gene lost 0 bases and the J gene lost 6 bases, with 11 bases spanning the gap. CDR3 length: 14 amino acids. Germline V gives CDR1 SGHRS, CDR2 YFSETQ. CDR3 sequence (DNA): TGCGCCAGCAGCTTGGAGACTCTTGCGGATACGCAGTATTTT. Protein sequence: CASSLETLADTQYF.

The chain uses TRBV6-5 and TRBJ2-3, with D hard to call. Trimming took off 6 bases at V and 3 bases at J, with 7 bases between the two ends. The length of the CDR3 is 12 residues. The germline V gene encodes CDR1 MNHEY and CDR2 SVGAGI. The CDR3 region is CASRARTDTQYF. As DNA, the CDR3 is TGTGCCAGCAGGGCACGGACAGATACGCAGTATTTT.

The V gene is TRBV3-1, the J gene TRBJ1-2; weak D call: TRBD1 (6 bases). Between the trimmed V and J ends, which lost 0 bases and 3 bases, there was a span of 11 bases. This CDR3 comprises 15 residues. The germline V gene encodes CDR1 LGHDT and CDR2 YNNKEL (reference sequence). CDR3 residues: CASSQDYRVDYGYTF. CDR3 coding DNA: TGTGCCAGCAGCCAAGATTACAGGGTTGACTATGGCTACACCTTC.

This sequence joins TRBV3-1 and TRBJ2-5; possible D gene TRBD2, 6 bases. The CDR3 consists of 14 residues. Germline CDR1 is LGHDT and CDR2 is YNNKEL (reference sequence). Trimming took 10 bases from V and 5 from J, leaving 20 bases between them. The CDR3 sequence is CATCQSEGSETQYF. CDR3 nucleotides: TGTGCCACCTGTCAATCGGAGGGCAGCGAGACCCAGTACTTC.

This clonotype was seen repeatedly, ten times or more. J is TRBJ2-1 and V is TRBV11-3; 8 nucleotides align to TRBD2. The CDR3 contains 12 residues. The germline V gene has CDR1 SGHNT and CDR2 YENEEA. V lost 4 bases and J lost 15; bases outside the gene matches: 8. The CDR3 region is CASSYSGGPLFF. CDR3 nucleotide sequence: TGTGCCAGCAGCTACTCGGGGGGGCCTCTGTTCTTC. Variable domain in full (rest from reference TRBV11-3 and TRBJ2-1): EAGVVQSPRYKIIEKKQPVAFWCNPISGHNTLYWYLQNLGQGPELLIRYENEEAVDDSQLPKDRFSAERLKGVDSTLKIQPAELGDSAVYLCASSYSGGPLFFGPGTRLTVL.

This clonotype occurred a few times. The chain joins TRBV20-1 to TRBJ2-1; D call uncertain. The CDR3 is 15 residues long. Germline lookup yields CDR1 DFQATT and CDR2 SNEGSKA (reference sequence). V lost 3 bases to trimming and J lost 1 base, with 13 bases between them. CDR3 in DNA: TGCAGTGCTAGGAGCCTGGCCGTATCCTACAATGAGCAGTTCTTC. It encodes CSARSLAVSYNEQFF.

The rearrangement links TRBV7-2 to TRBJ1-1, with D maybe TRBD1 (5 bases). Trimming shortened V by 3 bases and J by 3 bases, and 14 bases separated the two germline ends. The V gene's germline CDR1 is SGHTA and CDR2 FQGNSA. This CDR3 is 15 amino acids long. CDR3 coding DNA: TGTGCCAGCAGCTTTCTGGCAGGGTGGGACACTGAAGCTTTCTTT. It codes for CASSFLAGWDTEAFF.